The clone carrying this TCR beta chain was counted a few times. Its antigen remains unidentified. The V gene's germline CDR1 is SEHNR and CDR2 FQNEAQ (reference sequence). The CDR3 covers 14 residues. V lost 5 bases, J lost 5 bases, and 9 bases stayed unmatched. The data stem from a study of blood T cells in healthy people across ages. Study-wide results and caveats: Unsorted PBMCs ruled out conclusive naive versus antigen-experienced comparison. Estimated diversity, derived from one million T cells, was regarded as an underestimate. Whereas aged donors had fewer naive CD4+ cells, long-lived donors had more of them and higher diversity.

Next came a second PCR, run for about 7 to 12 cycles, which used a sample-barcoded 5' primer along with a J-beta primer mix. MiXCR, run by TCRdb on the 5' RACE reads, gives a single entry per CDR3 protein. The data hold some 1,000,000 distinct CDR3 sequences, with roughly 24% observed a single time. A further study also used this sample, focusing on T cells of mothers and their children. That publication notes: Related mother-child pairs showed slightly, non-significantly higher overlap than unrelated pairs.

Sample: blood. The TCR was taken from a girl aged 2-10 years in good health. The chain has TRBV7-9 and TRBJ2-7, with TRBD1 matching 7 bases. This CDR3 is CASSPSRGLHEQYF. The CDR3 DNA reads as TGTGCCAGCAGCCCTTCGAGGGGGCTACACGAGCAGTACTTC.